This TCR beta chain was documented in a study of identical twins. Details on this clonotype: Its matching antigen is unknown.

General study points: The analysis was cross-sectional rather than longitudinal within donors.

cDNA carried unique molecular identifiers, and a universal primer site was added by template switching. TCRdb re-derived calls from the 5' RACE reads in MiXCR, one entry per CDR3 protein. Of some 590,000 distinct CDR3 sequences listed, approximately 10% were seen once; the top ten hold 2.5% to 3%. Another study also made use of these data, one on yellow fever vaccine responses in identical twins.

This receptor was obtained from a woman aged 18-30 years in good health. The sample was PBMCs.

This CDR3 is CSVRTEPYEQYF. CDR3 in DNA: TGCAGCGTGAGGACGGAACCCTACGAGCAGTACTTC. This chain joins TRBV29-1 and TRBJ2-7; D ambiguous. The CDR3 sequence is 12 residues long. CDR1 SQVTM and CDR2 ANQGSEA come from the germline V gene. V lost 6 bases and J 2 bases, leaving 11 bases between the germline ends.